This TCR beta chain is drawn from a study of T-cell reconstitution after alpha-beta-depleted transplantation in children. Germline assignment: CDR1 MDHEN and CDR2 SYDVKM. This CDR3 has 12 amino acids. V was trimmed by 5 bases and J by 10 bases, leaving 9 bases between them. Preparation of the TCRbeta library used unique molecular identifiers. TCRdb recomputed calls from the PCR reads with MiXCR, one row per CDR3 protein. Of 250,000 to 300,000 distinct CDR3 sequences in the sample, around 9.1% were seen once. This clonotype was found many times. This material consisted of PBMCs, taken before TCRalphabeta/CD19-depleted stem cell transplant. This receptor was obtained from a boy in the first two years of life with acute myeloid leukemia, due to receive a stem cell transplant. The V gene is TRBV28, the J gene TRBJ1-6; no clear D. The CDR3 nucleotides read TGTGCCAGCAGTCTTCTTCCCTCACCCCTCCACTTT. Translating gives CASSLLPSPLHF.